The TCR beta chain under discussion was sequenced for a study of beta chain features in type 1 diabetes. Study observations and caveats: Moderate yet significant TCRB CDR3 shortening was seen in Type 1 diabetes patients in all four CD4+ subsets.

A CD45RO/CCR7/CD25/CD127/CD95/CD27 panel sorted naive, central memory, regulatory and stem cell-like memory CD4+ cells. This CDR3 has 13 amino acids. Germline V gives CDR1 SGHNT, CDR2 YYREEE (reference sequence). V lost 0 bases, J lost 6 bases, and 7 bases lay in between. TCRB transcripts that were expressed got sequenced, as all of the isolated RNA had been reverse transcribed. Measured with immunoSEQ multiplex PCR; TCRdb has only the in-frame clones, and not every one. The profile covers approximately 600,000 clones, with around 12% appearing a single time and more than 0.1% taken by the ten largest. A few counts support this clone. Its antigen is undetermined.

Source material: naive CD4+ T cells from blood. V is TRBV5-4 and J is TRBJ2-1; D remains unclear. This clonotype originated in a man aged 25-45 years with type 1 diabetes. The CDR3 sequence is CASSLATGNEQFF. CDR3 bases: TGTGCCAGCAGCTTGGCTACGGGCAATGAGCAGTTCTTC.